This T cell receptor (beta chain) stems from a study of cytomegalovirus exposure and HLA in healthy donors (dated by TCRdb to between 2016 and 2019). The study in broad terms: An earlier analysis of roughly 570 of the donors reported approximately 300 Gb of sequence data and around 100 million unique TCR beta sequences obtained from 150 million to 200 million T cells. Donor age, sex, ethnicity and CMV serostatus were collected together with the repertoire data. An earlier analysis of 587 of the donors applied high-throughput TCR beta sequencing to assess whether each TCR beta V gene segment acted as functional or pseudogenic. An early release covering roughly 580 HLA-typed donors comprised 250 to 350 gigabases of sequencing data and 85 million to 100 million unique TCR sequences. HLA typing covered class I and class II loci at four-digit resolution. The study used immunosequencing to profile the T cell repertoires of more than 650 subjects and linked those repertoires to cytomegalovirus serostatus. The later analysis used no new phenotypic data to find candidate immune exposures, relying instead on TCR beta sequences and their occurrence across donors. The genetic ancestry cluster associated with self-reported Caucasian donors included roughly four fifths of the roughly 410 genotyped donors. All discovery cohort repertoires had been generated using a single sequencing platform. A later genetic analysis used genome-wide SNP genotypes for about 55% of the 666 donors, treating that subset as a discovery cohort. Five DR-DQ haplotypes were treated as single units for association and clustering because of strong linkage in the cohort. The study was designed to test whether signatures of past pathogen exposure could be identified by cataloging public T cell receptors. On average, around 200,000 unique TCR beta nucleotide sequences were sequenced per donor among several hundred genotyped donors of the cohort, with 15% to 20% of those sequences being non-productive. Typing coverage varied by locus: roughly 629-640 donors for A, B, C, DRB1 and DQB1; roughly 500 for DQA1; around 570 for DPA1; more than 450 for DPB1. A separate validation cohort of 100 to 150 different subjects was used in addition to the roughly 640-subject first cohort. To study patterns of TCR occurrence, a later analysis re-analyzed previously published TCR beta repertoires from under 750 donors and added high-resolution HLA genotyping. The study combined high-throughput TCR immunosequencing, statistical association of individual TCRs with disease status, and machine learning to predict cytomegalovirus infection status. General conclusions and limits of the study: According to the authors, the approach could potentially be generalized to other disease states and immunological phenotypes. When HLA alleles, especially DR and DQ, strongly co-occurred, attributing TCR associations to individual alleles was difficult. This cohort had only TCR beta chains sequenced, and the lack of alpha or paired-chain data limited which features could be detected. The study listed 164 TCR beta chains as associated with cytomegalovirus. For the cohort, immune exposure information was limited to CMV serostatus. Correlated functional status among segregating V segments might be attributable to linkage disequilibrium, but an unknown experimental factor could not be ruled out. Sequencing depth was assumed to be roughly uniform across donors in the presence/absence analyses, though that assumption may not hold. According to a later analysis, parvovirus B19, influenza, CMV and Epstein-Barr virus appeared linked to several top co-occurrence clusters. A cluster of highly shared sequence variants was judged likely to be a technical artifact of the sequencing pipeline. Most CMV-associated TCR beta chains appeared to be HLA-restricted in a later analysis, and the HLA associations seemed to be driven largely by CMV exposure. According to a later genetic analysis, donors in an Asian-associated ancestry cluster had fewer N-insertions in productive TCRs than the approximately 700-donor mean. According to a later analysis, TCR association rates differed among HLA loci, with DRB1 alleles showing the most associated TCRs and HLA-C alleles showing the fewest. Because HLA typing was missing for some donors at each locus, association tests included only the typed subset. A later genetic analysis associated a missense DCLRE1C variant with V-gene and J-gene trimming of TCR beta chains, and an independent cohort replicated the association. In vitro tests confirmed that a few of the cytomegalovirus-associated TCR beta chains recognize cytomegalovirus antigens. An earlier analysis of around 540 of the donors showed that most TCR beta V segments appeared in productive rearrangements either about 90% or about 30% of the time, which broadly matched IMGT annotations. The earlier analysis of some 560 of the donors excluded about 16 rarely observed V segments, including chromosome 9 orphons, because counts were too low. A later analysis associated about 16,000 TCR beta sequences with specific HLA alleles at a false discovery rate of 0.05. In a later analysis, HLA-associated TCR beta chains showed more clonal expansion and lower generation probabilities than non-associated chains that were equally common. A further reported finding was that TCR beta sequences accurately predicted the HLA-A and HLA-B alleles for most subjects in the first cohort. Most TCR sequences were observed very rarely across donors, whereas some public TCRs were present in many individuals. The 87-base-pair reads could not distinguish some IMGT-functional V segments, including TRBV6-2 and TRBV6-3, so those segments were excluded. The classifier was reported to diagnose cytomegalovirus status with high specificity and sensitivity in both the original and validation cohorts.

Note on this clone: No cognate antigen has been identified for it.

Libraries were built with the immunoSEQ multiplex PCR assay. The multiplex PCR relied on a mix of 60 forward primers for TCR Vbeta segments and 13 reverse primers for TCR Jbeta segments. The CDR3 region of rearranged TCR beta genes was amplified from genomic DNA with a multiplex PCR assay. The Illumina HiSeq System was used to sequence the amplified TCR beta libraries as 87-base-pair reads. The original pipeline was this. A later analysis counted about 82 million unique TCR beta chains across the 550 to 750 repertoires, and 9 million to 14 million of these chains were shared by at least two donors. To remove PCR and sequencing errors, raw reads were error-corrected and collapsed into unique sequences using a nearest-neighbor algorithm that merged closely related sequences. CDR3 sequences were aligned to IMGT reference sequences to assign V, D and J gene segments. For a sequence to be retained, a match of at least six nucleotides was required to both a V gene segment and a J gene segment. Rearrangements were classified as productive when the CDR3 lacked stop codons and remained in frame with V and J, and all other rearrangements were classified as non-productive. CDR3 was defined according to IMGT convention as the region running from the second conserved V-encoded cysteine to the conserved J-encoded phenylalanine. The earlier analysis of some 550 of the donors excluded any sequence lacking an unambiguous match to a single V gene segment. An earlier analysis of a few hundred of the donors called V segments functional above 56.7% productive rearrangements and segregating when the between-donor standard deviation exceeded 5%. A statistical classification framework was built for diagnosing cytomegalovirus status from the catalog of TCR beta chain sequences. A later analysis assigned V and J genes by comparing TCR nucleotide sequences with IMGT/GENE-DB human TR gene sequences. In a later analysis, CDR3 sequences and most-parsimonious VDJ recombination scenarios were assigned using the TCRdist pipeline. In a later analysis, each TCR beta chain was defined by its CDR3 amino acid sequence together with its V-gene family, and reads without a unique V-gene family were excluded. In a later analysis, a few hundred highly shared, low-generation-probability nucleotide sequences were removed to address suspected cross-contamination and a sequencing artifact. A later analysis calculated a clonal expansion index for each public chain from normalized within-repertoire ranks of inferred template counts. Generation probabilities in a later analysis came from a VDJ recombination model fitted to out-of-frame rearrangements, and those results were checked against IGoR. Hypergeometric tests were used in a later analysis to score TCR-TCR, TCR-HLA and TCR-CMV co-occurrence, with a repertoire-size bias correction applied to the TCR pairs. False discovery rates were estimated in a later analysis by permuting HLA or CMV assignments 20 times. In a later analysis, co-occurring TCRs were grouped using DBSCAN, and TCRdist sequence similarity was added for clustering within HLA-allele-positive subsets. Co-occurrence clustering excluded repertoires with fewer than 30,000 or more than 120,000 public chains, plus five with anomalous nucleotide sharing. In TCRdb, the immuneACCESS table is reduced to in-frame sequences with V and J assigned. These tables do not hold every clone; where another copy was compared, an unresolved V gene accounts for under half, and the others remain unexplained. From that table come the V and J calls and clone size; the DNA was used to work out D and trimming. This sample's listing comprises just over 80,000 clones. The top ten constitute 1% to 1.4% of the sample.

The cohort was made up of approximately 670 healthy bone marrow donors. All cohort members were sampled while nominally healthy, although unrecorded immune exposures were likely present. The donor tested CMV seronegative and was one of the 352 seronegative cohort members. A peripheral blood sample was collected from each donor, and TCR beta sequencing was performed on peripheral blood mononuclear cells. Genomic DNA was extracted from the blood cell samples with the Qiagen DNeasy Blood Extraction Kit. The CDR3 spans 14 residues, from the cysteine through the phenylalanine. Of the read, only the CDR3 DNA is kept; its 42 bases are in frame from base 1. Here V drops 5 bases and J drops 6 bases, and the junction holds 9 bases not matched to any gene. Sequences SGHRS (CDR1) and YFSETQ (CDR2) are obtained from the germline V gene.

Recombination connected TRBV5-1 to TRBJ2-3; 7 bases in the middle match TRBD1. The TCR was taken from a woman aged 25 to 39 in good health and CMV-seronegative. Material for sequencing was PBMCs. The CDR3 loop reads CASRDQTGTDTQYF. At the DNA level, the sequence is TGCGCCAGCAGGGATCAGACAGGGACGGATACGCAGTATTTT.